This paragraph reports one TCR beta chain. What this receptor recognizes is not known. Base qualities are not at hand, and no much larger clone is one base apart. Inclusion was restricted to participants for whom at least one PBMC sample before ART initiation and at least two post-ART samples were available. All participants with HIV were treated in the United States of America. Before DNA extraction, cryopreserved samples containing about 0.9-11 million PBMC were thawed and washed. At the time of the earliest PBMC sample for each participant with HIV, ages ranged from 23 to 54 years. Each participant contributed PBMC samples from 1-4 timepoints before ART initiation and 2-8 timepoints after ART initiation, with a median of 7 samples. For every participant, serial HIV viral load, CD4+ T-cell count, ART history and demographic data were obtained. Genomic DNA was extracted from unsorted PBMC with a Qiagen kit on a QIAcube, processed in batches of 12 samples.

The data originate from a study of long-term antiretroviral therapy in people with HIV (dated by TCRdb to 2021 to 2024). Broadly, across the study: The earliest samples were collected approximately a decade before the 2015 WHO recommendation for immediate ART, a period when ART was typically delayed until CD4 counts fell. A retrospective serial study tested whether changes in peripheral blood TRB repertoire composition and diversity were associated with ART initiation and durable HIV suppression. No cross-contamination during QIAcube processing was shown when test extractions of a monoclonal T-cell line were performed alongside 30 to 40 polyclonal samples. The cohort contributed under 200 cryopreserved PBMC samples from 30 adults with confirmed HIV infection, collected serially over a mean of approximately 6 years (range 1-12). About two fifths of the roughly 30 participants with HIV were female. What the authors observed across the whole study: Because pre-ART samples had limited cell numbers, unsorted PBMC were profiled rather than sorted CD4+ and CD8+ T cells. Starting ART was linked to a significant rise in TRB diversity, yet even after long-term ART the diversity remained significantly lower than in transplant donor controls. Since PBMC availability was limited, sequencing covered only the TCR beta chain, with no alpha chain pairing. No data were available on ART adherence, viral resistance or therapy changes, limiting inferences about post-ART repertoire changes. Samples dated from about 2004 to 2017, and the ART regimens used may be less effective than current ones. Expanded TRB clones identified before ART initiation dominated the repertoire across all time points, though the dominance fluctuated and decreased in many PLHIV after ART. HIV repertoires had narrower CDR3 length ranges than controls, and the network structure suggested an antigen-experienced repertoire that shifted only slightly toward naive after ART.

Sequencing of the TRB variable region was done with the immunoSEQ hsTCRB v3.0 assay at survey level resolution. The targeted TRB sequencing depth was about 35,000-55,000 T-cell genomes per sample. Pooled TRB libraries were sequenced on an Illumina MiSeq with a v3 150-cycle kit. On the study's bioinformatics: Repertoire analysis was performed in R inside a reproducible Nextflow workflow that covered QC, data transformation and analysis. LymphoSeq2, an R package for exploring AIRR-Seq data, was used to implement the custom analyses. A handful of samples yielding fewer than 5000 total TRB sequences were excluded, leaving around 190 analyzed HIV repertoires. Of the roughly 190 retained HIV repertoires, under 65 were collected before and about 130 after ART initiation. Repertoires were downsampled to 5000 TRB nucleotide sequences, and summary statistics were averaged over 100 downsampling iterations. Only TRB sequences with CDR3 regions of at least seven amino acids were retained for analysis. Diversity was assessed using a clonality score derived from Shannon entropy and using the Gini coefficient. In repertoire networks, the top 5000 CDR3 amino acid sequences were linked whenever an edit distance of one separated two sequences. For TRB CDR3 amino acid sequences, antigen specificity groups and MHC restriction were predicted with GLIPH2. Known CMV, EBV, HIV or tissue antigen associations were flagged by matching CDR3 amino acid sequences against VDJdb and McPAS-TCR. Pre-ART, post-ART and control groups were compared with Wilcoxon signed-rank tests and Holm-Bonferroni correction. This immuneACCESS table, as held by TCRdb, lists in-frame sequences with V and J called but not all clones. Of the missing ones, under half trace to an unresolved V gene in checked studies; the others have no known cause. V, J and clone size derive from that table, while D and trimming were established from the DNA sequence. A total of about 21,000 clones appear in this sample, roughly 91% of them only once. The ten biggest clones cover 3.5% of the sample.

The sequence was collected from a man in his fifties or sixties with HIV. Sample: unsorted PBMCs, taken 2.3 years after starting antiretroviral therapy.

The sequence in DNA is TGCAGCGTTTCTCAAGACAGGTACTCCTACGAGCAGTACTTC. This is translated as CSVSQDRYSYEQYF. The rearrangement combines TRBV29-1 with TRBJ2-7; the D region possibly corresponds to TRBD1 (6 bases align). The germline V gene encodes CDR1 SQVTM and CDR2 ANQGSEA. V loses 5 bases of germline sequence and J loses 0 bases, and the interval between the two ends is 14 bases. The CDR3 starts with the cysteine, ends with the phenylalanine, and has 14 residues. CDR3 DNA only is kept here, 42 bases in frame from base 1.